This entry lists 18 T cell receptor beta chains sequenced from one sample in a study of blood T cells in healthy people across ages. Through a sample-barcoded 5' primer and a J-beta primer mix, a second PCR was run for roughly 6 to 11 cycles. A single record per CDR3 protein comes from TCRdb applying MiXCR to the 5' RACE reads. The sample holds about 1,400,000 distinct CDR3 sequences, roughly 40% seen once. Material: blood. The receptors here all came from a woman younger than 35 in good health.

This clonotype has only a few counts. The V gene is TRBV27, the J gene TRBJ1-2; D perhaps matches TRBD1 (6 bases). Germline V gene data show CDR1 as MNHEY and CDR2 as SMNVEV (reference sequence). V was cut by 0 bases and J by 7 bases, with 15 bases left in between. The CDR3 extends over 15 amino acids. The CDR3 sequence: CASSLSRDILSGYTF. The CDR3 region has the DNA TGTGCCAGCAGTTTATCGAGGGACATTCTTAGTGGCTACACCTTC.

V and J are TRBV30 and TRBJ2-2; D is unresolved. Trimming took off 3 bases at V and 3 bases at J, with 8 bases between the two ends. Germline V gene sequence: CDR1 GTSNPN, CDR2 SVGIG (reference sequence). The CDR3 is made up of 13 amino acids. The DNA of the CDR3 is TGTGCCTGGAGCCTCCCCTACACCGGGGAGCTGTTTTTT. Translated: CAWSLPYTGELFF.

The chain couples TRBV13 to TRBJ2-1, with TRBD2 matching 12 bases. CDR3 size: 16 residues. With 5 bases clipped from V and 7 bases from J, the junction kept 9 bases outside the gene matches. Germline CDR1 is PRHDT and CDR2 is FYEKMQ (reference sequence). This CDR3 reads CASSRPTSGSGNEQFF. In nucleotides, the CDR3 is TGTGCCAGCAGCCGCCCGACTAGCGGGAGTGGTAATGAGCAGTTCTTC.

This clonotype has a single count. The V call is TRBV6-5, the J call TRBJ1-5, with D uncertain. The V gene's germline CDR1 is MNHEY and CDR2 SVGAGI. Trimming removed 4 bases at V and 2 bases at J, with 18 bases between. This CDR3 spans 17 amino acids. The CDR3 DNA follows: TGTGCCAGCAGTTCGGCGGCCTGGGCTGTTGGCAATCAGCCCCAGCATTTT. Translating gives CASSSAAWAVGNQPQHF.

The rearrangement uses TRBV30 and TRBJ2-3; 8 bases align to TRBD1. Per the germline V gene, CDR1 is GTSNPN and CDR2 is SVGIG (reference sequence). The CDR3 has 13 amino acids. The V gene end was trimmed by 6 bases and the J gene end by 3 bases; junction bases not matched to a gene: 5. The CDR3 DNA follows: TGTGCCTGCAGGGGGCTAGAAACAGATACGCAGTATTTT. Amino acids: CACRGLETDTQYF.

This clonotype was seen once. The V gene is TRBV2, the J gene TRBJ2-3, with D possibly being TRBD1 or TRBD2 (5 bases each). The CDR3 length is 13 residues. Trimming took off 7 bases at V and 8 bases at J, with 16 bases between the two ends. Germline values: CDR1 SNHLY, CDR2 FYNNEI. DNA of the CDR3: TGTGCCAGCAATAGGGACGGGTTAAGTACGCAGTATTTT. Protein product: CASNRDGLSTQYF.

The CDR3, as DNA: TGTGCCACCAGCGGAAGACTAGCGGGAGGTTACAATGAGCAGTACTTC. Translation: CATSGRLAGGYNEQYF. This chain uses TRBV15 with TRBJ2-1, with TRBD2 identical over 13 bases. The J call is doubtful: the DNA matches TRBJ2-7 better. Germline assignment: CDR1 LNHNV and CDR2 YYDKDF (reference sequence). This CDR3 is built from 16 residues.

This sequence joins TRBV20-1 and TRBJ2-5, with TRBD1 identical over 10 bases. This CDR3 has 14 amino acids. Germline lookup yields CDR1 DFQATT and CDR2 SNEGSKA (reference sequence). DNA of the CDR3: TGCAGCGCACCCGACAGGGGGCTTTGGGAGACCCAGTACTTC. It translates to CSAPDRGLWETQYF.

The genes are TRBV7-9 and TRBJ2-7; unclear D gene. V was clipped by 7 bases and J by 3 bases, with 10 bases between them. Looked up from germline, CDR1 is SEHNR and CDR2 is FQNEAQ (reference sequence). This CDR3 region has 12 residues. Here the CDR3 DNA reads TGTGCCAGCAACCTGGGTGGCTACGAGCAGTACTTC. This translates into CASNLGGYEQYF.

This clonotype occurred many times. The chain employs TRBV10-3 and TRBJ1-1; no clear D gene. The germline V and J ends were trimmed by 10 bases and 0 bases, with 9 bases remaining between them. The CDR3 sequence is 12 residues long. In germline, CDR1 is ENHRY, CDR2 SYGVKD. Here the CDR3 reads CATSGVNTEAFF. CDR3 sequence (DNA): TGTGCCACCTCTGGCGTGAACACTGAAGCTTTCTTT.

The V call is TRBV7-2, the J call TRBJ1-5; D is unresolved. The ends were cut back, 1 base at V and 0 bases at J, with 7 bases in the middle. Germline V gene sequence: CDR1 SGHTA, CDR2 FQGNSA. This CDR3 has 15 residues. In DNA, the CDR3 is TGTGCCAGCAGCTTAGATGATTATAGCAATCAGCCCCAGCATTTT. Its protein product is CASSLDDYSNQPQHF.

The chain employs TRBV9 and TRBJ2-3; tentatively, D is TRBD2 (5 bases). V gave up 2 bases and J gave up 4 bases, with 11 bases separating them. The CDR3 sequence is 14 residues long. Germline loops: CDR1 SGDLS, CDR2 YYNGEE. Here the CDR3 reads CASSVSVLSDTQYF. The CDR3 nucleotides read TGTGCCAGCAGCGTTAGCGTTTTATCAGATACGCAGTATTTT. Drawing the rest from reference TRBV9 and TRBJ2-3, the complete variable domain is DSGVTQTPKHLITATGQRVTLRCSPRSGDLSVYWYQQSLDQGLQFLIQYYNGEERAKGNILERFSAQQFPDLHSELNLSSLELGDSALYFCASSVSVLSDTQYFGPGTRLTVL.

This sequence joins TRBV7-8 and TRBJ2-5, with 8 bases identical to TRBD2. The CDR3 is 15 residues long. Trimming removed 3 bases from V and 1 base from J; junction bases left unmatched: 4. CDR1 SGHVS and CDR2 FQNEAQ come from the germline V gene. This chain's CDR3 is CASSLLLAVQETQYF. In DNA form, the CDR3 reads TGTGCCAGCAGCTTGCTACTAGCGGTCCAAGAGACCCAGTACTTC.

This clonotype appeared many times. The chain has TRBV7-2 and TRBJ2-2; the match to TRBD2 covers 8 bases. The CDR3 has 15 residues. V dropped 0 bases and J dropped 5; count of bases not matched to a gene: 2. CDR1 is SGHTA and CDR2 is FQGNSA in the germline V gene. This chain's CDR3 is CASSLATGGTGELFF. In DNA, the CDR3 is TGTGCCAGCAGCTTAGCGACGGGAGGGACCGGGGAGCTGTTTTTT.

V gene TRBV6-6 combines with J gene TRBJ1-6; TRBD1 matches at 9 bases. Trimming at V came to 5 bases and at J to 16 bases, leaving 12 bases not matched to a gene. CDR1 and CDR2 from the germline V gene are MNHNY and SVGAGI (reference sequence). This CDR3 spans 14 amino acids. The DNA of the CDR3 is TGTGCCAGCAGTGATACGGGACAGGGCGCAAAGCTCCACTTT. This sequence encodes CASSDTGQGAKLHF.

The rearrangement uses TRBV6-5 and TRBJ2-1; no definite D call. This CDR3 is 16 amino acids long. The V end was cut by 4 bases, the J end by 2 bases, with 15 bases between. Germline V CDR1 and CDR2: MNHEY, SVGAGI. CDR3 residues: CASSSSYKGTYNEQFF. The CDR3 DNA sequence: TGTGCCAGCAGTTCCTCCTATAAGGGAACCTACAATGAGCAGTTCTTC.

J is TRBJ2-7 and V is TRBV6-6, with 8 bases fitting TRBD1. The trim removed 7 bases at V and 2 bases at J, leaving 10 bases unmatched. This CDR3 is built from 15 residues. Germline loops: CDR1 MNHNY, CDR2 SVGAGI (reference sequence). In DNA, the CDR3 is TGTGCCAGCAATTCGCCCGGACAGGGTACCTACGAGCAGTACTTC. Translated, it gives CASNSPGQGTYEQYF.

Ten or more counts support this clonotype. This chain uses TRBV7-2 with TRBJ1-6; maybe TRBD1 (5 bases). This CDR3 has 16 residues. Germline values: CDR1 SGHTA, CDR2 FQGNSA. The germline V and J ends were trimmed by 1 base and 7 bases, with 14 bases remaining between them. CDR3 nucleotides: TGTGCCAGCAGCTTAGGAGACAGTTTTGGGAATTCACCCCTCCACTTT. It encodes CASSLGDSFGNSPLHF.